This TCR beta chain was captured in a study of T cells after yellow fever vaccination. From the 5' RACE reads, TCRdb called clonotypes with MiXCR, one entry per CDR3 protein. The sample shows about 630,000 distinct CDR3 sequences, 9% to 15% of them seen only once. This clonotype was found a few times. Germline V CDR1 and CDR2: SGDLS, YYNGEE. The V gene end was trimmed by 1 base and the J gene end by 3 bases; junction bases not matched to a gene: 6. This CDR3 contains 15 residues. The chain uses TRBV9 and TRBJ1-1; TRBD1 matches at 7 bases. This TCR came from a man aged 30 to 39 who received the YFV17D yellow fever vaccine. Sequenced here: PBMCs, sampled on the day of the yellow fever booster vaccination. The CDR3 protein is CASSVRQGMDTEAFF. The CDR3 DNA follows: TGTGCCAGCAGCGTACGACAGGGTATGGACACTGAAGCTTTCTTT. The whole variable domain, filled in from reference TRBV9 and TRBJ1-1, reads DSGVTQTPKHLITATGQRVTLRCSPRSGDLSVYWYQQSLDQGLQFLIQYYNGEERAKGNILERFSAQQFPDLHSELNLSSLELGDSALYFCASSVRQGMDTEAFFGQGTRLTVV.